This paragraph reports one TCR beta chain. Its antigen is unknown. The CDR3 covers 14 residues. Germline CDR1 is LGHDT and CDR2 is YNNKEL (reference sequence). Trimming shortened V by 4 bases and J by 2 bases, and 8 bases separated the two germline ends. This record belongs to a study of T cell responses to AZD1222 COVID-19 vaccine. General study points: All repertoire sampling was performed exclusively after the peak T cell response. Donor demographics were predominantly white British with a female majority; clonal diversity may be underestimated. Spike as a whole was targeted by vaccine-associated CD4 TCRs, dominant at 160-218 and 743-854.

Method: immunoSEQ multiplex PCR; TCRdb's copy keeps in-frame clones and lacks some. The data contain approximately 110,000 clones, over 75% of them singletons. The V gene is TRBV3-1 (or the pseudogene TRBV3-2), the J gene TRBJ2-2; D unclear. The receptor was isolated from an adult who received the AZD1222 COVID-19 vaccine. The sample in question was peripheral blood, obtained 28 days after the second AZD1222 dose. CDR3: CASSRTFNTGELFF. DNA for the CDR3: TGTGCCAGCAGCCGTACTTTCAACACCGGGGAGCTGTTTTTT.